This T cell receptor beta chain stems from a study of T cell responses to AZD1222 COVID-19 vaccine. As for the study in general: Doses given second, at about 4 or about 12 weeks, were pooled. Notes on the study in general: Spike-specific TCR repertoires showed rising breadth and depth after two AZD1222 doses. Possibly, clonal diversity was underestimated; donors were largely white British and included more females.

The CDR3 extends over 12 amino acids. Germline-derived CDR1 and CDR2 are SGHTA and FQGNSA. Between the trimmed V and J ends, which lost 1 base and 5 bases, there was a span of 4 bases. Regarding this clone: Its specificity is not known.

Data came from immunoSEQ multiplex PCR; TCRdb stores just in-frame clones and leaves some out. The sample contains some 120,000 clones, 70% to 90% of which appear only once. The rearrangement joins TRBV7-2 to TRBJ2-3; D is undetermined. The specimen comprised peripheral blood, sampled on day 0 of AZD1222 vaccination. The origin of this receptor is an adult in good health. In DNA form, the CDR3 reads TGTGCCAGCAGCTTAGTGGTAGATACGCAGTATTTT. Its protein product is CASSLVVDTQYF.